The rows below give T cell receptor beta chains drawn from one sample of a study of shared clonotypes between healthy human individuals. Produced via immunoSEQ multiplex PCR; TCRdb's table is partial and in-frame only. This table holds about 2,200,000 clones, approximately 94% found once. The sample consisted of naive CD8+ T cells from PBMCs. All receptors come from a man between 18 and 29 years old in good health. Some clones in this sample may be carry-over from other donors' samples. CDR3s include the opening cysteine and the closing phenylalanine or tryptophan. The order of the fields is V gene, D gene, J gene, clone size, CDR3 protein, CDR3 DNA. A D gene is named only where the DNA matches it firmly. Clone size, where shown, is once, few, many, or a class for clones that have expanded.

V: TRBV10-2
D: TRBD1
J: TRBJ2-7
size: once
CDR3: CASRYSGTGLYEQYF
DNA: TGCGCCAGCAGATATTCCGGGACAGGGCTCTACGAGCAGTACTTC

V: TRBV7-2
D: .
J: TRBJ2-7
size: .
CDR3: CASSSWGSREQYF
DNA: TGTGCCAGCAGCTCCTGGGGTAGTCGCGAGCAGTACTTC

V: TRBV7-6
D: TRBD2
J: TRBJ2-1
size: .
CDR3: CASRMGHSGRGNEQFF
DNA: TGTGCCAGCAGGATGGGCCATAGCGGGAGAGGCAATGAGCAGTTCTTC

V: TRBV5-1
D: TRBD2
J: TRBJ2-7
size: .
CDR3: CASSDTLAGVTSEQYF
DNA: TGCGCCAGCAGCGATACACTAGCGGGAGTGACCAGCGAGCAGTACTTC

V: TRBV7-2
D: TRBD2
J: TRBJ2-7
size: .
CDR3: CASSLGASGSYEQYF
DNA: TGTGCCAGCAGCTTAGGGGCTAGCGGGAGCTACGAGCAGTACTTC

V: TRBV11-2
D: .
J: TRBJ2-1
size: .
CDR3: CASSPGAPGDREQFF
DNA: TGTGCCAGCAGCCCCGGGGCACCCGGCGATCGCGAGCAGTTCTTC

V: TRBV9
D: .
J: TRBJ2-2
size: .
CDR3: CASSDDRAGGLFF
DNA: TGTGCCAGCAGCGATGACAGGGCCGGGGGGCTGTTTTTT

V: TRBV5-1
D: TRBD1
J: TRBJ1-2
size: .
CDR3: CASSLTGVSGGYTF
DNA: TGCGCCAGCAGCTTGACAGGGGTTTCTGGCGGCTACACCTTC

V: TRBV28
D: TRBD1
J: TRBJ1-5
size: .
CDR3: CASSFWDRGWDQPQHF
DNA: TGTGCCAGCAGTTTCTGGGACAGGGGATGGGACCAGCCCCAGCATTTT

V: TRBV7-2
D: .
J: TRBJ2-1
size: .
CDR3: CASSGRLLGNEQFF
DNA: TGTGCCAGCAGCGGGAGGCTGCTTGGCAATGAGCAGTTCTTC